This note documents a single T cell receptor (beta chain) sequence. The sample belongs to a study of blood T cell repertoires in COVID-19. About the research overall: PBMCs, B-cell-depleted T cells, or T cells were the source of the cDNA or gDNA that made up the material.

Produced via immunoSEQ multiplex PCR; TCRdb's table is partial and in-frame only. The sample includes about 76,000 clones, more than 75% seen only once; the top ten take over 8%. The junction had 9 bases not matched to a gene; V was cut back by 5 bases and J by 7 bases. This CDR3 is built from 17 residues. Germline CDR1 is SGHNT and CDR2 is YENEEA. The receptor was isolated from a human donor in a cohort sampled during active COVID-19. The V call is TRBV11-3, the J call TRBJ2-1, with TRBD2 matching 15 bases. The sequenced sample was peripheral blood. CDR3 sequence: CASSKPGTSGGINEQFF. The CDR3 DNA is TGTGCCAGCAGCAAGCCCGGGACTAGCGGGGGGATTAATGAGCAGTTCTTC.